The sequence of this T cell receptor (beta chain) was determined in a study of shared clonotypes between healthy human individuals. Study summary: Donor ages ranged 18 to 49 years: two women, a few men.

Healthy adults negative for HIV, lacking recent acute infections or vaccinations, served as donors. In the CD4+ fraction, cells were divided into CD45RA+ naive and CD45RA-negative memory subsets. Trimming removed 0 bases from V and 7 bases from J; junction bases left unmatched: 3. This CDR3 spans 14 amino acids. Germline CDR1 GTSNPN, CDR2 SVGIG (reference sequence). Samples underwent the assay at deep level. TCRdb keeps only in-frame clones here, not all; method: immunoSEQ multiplex PCR. The sample has more than 2 million clones, approximately 95% seen once; the top ten hold roughly 0.13%. The V call is TRBV30, the J call TRBJ1-4; TRBD1 matches 9 bases. The sequence derives from a man between 18 and 29 years old in good health. Sequences were obtained from naive CD4+ T cells sorted from blood. Subset specified: CD45RA+ positively selected. The CDR3 coding sequence is TGTGCCTGGAGTGTTGACAGGGGGACTGAAAAACTGTTTTTT. The encoded protein is CAWSVDRGTEKLFF. Full variable domain (outside the CDR3, taken from reference TRBV30 and TRBJ1-4): SQTIHQWPATLVQPVGSPLSLECTVEGTSNPNLYWYRQAAGRGLQLLFYSVGIGQISSEVPQNLSASRPQDRQFILSSKKLLLSDSGFYLCAWSVDRGTEKLFFGSGTQLSVL.